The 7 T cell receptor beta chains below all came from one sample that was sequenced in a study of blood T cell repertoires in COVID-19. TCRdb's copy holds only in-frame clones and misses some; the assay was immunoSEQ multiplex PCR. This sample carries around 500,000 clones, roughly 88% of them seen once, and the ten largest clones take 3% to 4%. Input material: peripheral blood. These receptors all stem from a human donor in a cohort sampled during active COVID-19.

The CDR3 spells CASSLSGQGEEYGYTF. CDR3 sequence (DNA): TGTGCCAGCAGTTTATCGGGACAGGGGGAGGAGTATGGCTACACCTTC. The genes are TRBV28 and TRBJ1-2, with TRBD1 matching over 11 bases. Looked up from germline, CDR1 is MDHEN and CDR2 is SYDVKM. Trimming cost V 1 base and J 5 bases; bases outside gene matches: 6. This CDR3 has 16 amino acids.

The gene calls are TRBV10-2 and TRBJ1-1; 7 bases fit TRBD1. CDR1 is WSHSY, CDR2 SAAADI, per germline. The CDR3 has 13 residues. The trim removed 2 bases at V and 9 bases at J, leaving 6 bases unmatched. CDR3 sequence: CASSEATGSKAFF. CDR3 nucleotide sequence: TGCGCCAGCAGTGAGGCGACAGGGTCGAAAGCTTTCTTT.

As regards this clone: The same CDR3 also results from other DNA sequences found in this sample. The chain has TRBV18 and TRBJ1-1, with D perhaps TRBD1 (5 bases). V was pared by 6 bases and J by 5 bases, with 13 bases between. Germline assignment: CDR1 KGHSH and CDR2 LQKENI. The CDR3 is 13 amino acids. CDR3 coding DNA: TGTGCCAGCTCCCCAAGCGGGGGAACTGAAGCTTTCTTT. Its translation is CASSPSGGTEAFF.

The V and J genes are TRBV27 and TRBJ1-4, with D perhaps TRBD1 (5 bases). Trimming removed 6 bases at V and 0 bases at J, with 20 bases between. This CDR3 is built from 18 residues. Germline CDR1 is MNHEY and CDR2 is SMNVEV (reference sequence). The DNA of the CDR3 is TGTGCCAGCAGCCGCACGCCCCTGGAGACAGCAACTAATGAAAAACTGTTTTTT. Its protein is CASSRTPLETATNEKLFF.

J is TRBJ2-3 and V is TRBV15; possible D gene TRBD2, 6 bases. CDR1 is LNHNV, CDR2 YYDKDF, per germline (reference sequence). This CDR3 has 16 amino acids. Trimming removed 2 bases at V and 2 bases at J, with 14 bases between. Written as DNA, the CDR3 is TGTGCCACCAGCAGATTGAATAGCGGCCCCACAGATACGCAGTATTTT. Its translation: CATSRLNSGPTDTQYF.

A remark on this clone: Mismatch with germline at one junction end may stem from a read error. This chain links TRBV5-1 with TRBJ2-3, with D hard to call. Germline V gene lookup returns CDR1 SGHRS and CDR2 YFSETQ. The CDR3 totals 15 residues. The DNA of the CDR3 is TGTGCCAGCAGCTTTATCCCCACTAGCACAGATACGCAGTATTTT. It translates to CASSFIPTSTDTQYF.

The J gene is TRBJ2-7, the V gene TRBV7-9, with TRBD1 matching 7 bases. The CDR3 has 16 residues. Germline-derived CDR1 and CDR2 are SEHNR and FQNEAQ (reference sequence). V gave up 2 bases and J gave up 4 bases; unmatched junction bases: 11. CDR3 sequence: CASSLRGPEQGYEQYF. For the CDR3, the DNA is TGTGCCAGCAGCTTAAGAGGACCGGAACAGGGGTACGAGCAGTACTTC.